The rows below give T cell receptor beta chains drawn from one sample of a study of cytomegalovirus exposure and HLA in healthy donors. The table came from immunoSEQ multiplex PCR; TCRdb's copy has only in-frame clones and leaves some out. The sample carries about 190,000 clones, about four fifths recorded once. Input material: PBMCs. The source of these receptors is a woman aged 30 to 39 in good health and CMV-seropositive. CDR3s include the opening cysteine and the closing phenylalanine or tryptophan. Each record gives: D gene, V gene, CDR3 length, J gene, clone size, CDR3 protein, CDR3 DNA. A D gene is named only where the DNA matches it firmly. Only some rows state a clone size, as once, few, many or a class for expanded clones.

>-|TRBV7-9|13|TRBJ1-4|once
CASSLPGLGKLFF
TGTGCCAGCAGCTTACCGGGATTGGGAAAACTGTTTTTT
>TRBD1|TRBV6-6|16|TRBJ1-1|-
CASSYDRVVSNTEAFF
TGTGCCAGCAGTTATGACAGGGTGGTATCGAACACTGAAGCTTTCTTT
>TRBD1|TRBV27|14|TRBJ1-1|-
CASSAGTGSTEAFF
TGTGCCAGCAGCGCCGGGACAGGGAGCACTGAAGCTTTCTTT
>TRBD1|TRBV13|11|TRBJ1-1|-
CASSRDREAFF
TGTGCCAGCAGCCGGGACAGAGAAGCTTTCTTT
>-|TRBV6-5|13|TRBJ2-2|-
CASSRQTTGELFF
TGTGCCAGCAGCAGACAGACGACCGGGGAGCTGTTTTTT
>TRBD1|TRBV7-8|14|TRBJ2-7|-
CASTATGEEYEQYF
TGTGCCAGCACAGCGACAGGGGAGGAGTATGAGCAGTACTTC
>TRBD1|TRBV4-1|15|TRBJ2-7|-
CASSRPGTGTYEQYF
TGCGCCAGCAGCCGCCCGGGGACAGGGACCTACGAGCAGTACTTC
>-|TRBV5-5|14|TRBJ1-1|few
CASSFPAGRPEAFF
TGTGCCAGCAGCTTCCCCGCGGGACGCCCTGAAGCTTTCTTT
>-|TRBV27|14|TRBJ2-7|-
CASTKMGQIYEQYF
TGTGCCAGCACCAAAATGGGGCAAATCTACGAGCAGTACTTC
>-|TRBV11-3|12|TRBJ1-1|-
CASRGANTEAFF
TGTGCCAGCAGAGGGGCGAACACTGAAGCTTTCTTT
>TRBD1|TRBV27|17|TRBJ2-2|-
CASSLGTGGTNTGELFF
TGTGCCAGCAGTTTAGGGACAGGGGGAACGAACACCGGGGAGCTGTTTTTT
>-|TRBV19|16|TRBJ2-1|-
CASSIGATLSYNEQFF
TGTGCCAGTAGTATAGGGGCCACCCTCTCTTACAATGAGCAGTTCTTC
>-|TRBV6-5|13|TRBJ2-7|-
CASSYSSLHEQYF
TGTGCCAGCAGTTACTCGAGCCTGCACGAGCAGTACTTC
>-|TRBV7-6|14|TRBJ2-1|-
CASSLRQGHNEQFF
TGTGCCAGCAGCTTAAGGCAGGGTCACAATGAGCAGTTCTTC
>-|TRBV19|10|TRBJ1-2|-
CAASGDGYTF
TGTGCCGCGTCAGGGGACGGCTACACCTTC
>TRBD1|TRBV5-6|14|TRBJ1-2|-
CASSPDRVRHGYTF
TGTGCCAGCAGCCCGGACAGGGTAAGGCATGGCTACACCTTC
>-|TRBV4-3|12|TRBJ2-7|-
CASSQLGYEQYF
TGCGCCAGCAGCCAACTCGGCTACGAGCAGTACTTC
>TRBD1|TRBV18|13|TRBJ1-1|-
CASSQEQGTEAFF
TGTGCCAGCTCGCAAGAACAGGGGACTGAAGCTTTCTTT